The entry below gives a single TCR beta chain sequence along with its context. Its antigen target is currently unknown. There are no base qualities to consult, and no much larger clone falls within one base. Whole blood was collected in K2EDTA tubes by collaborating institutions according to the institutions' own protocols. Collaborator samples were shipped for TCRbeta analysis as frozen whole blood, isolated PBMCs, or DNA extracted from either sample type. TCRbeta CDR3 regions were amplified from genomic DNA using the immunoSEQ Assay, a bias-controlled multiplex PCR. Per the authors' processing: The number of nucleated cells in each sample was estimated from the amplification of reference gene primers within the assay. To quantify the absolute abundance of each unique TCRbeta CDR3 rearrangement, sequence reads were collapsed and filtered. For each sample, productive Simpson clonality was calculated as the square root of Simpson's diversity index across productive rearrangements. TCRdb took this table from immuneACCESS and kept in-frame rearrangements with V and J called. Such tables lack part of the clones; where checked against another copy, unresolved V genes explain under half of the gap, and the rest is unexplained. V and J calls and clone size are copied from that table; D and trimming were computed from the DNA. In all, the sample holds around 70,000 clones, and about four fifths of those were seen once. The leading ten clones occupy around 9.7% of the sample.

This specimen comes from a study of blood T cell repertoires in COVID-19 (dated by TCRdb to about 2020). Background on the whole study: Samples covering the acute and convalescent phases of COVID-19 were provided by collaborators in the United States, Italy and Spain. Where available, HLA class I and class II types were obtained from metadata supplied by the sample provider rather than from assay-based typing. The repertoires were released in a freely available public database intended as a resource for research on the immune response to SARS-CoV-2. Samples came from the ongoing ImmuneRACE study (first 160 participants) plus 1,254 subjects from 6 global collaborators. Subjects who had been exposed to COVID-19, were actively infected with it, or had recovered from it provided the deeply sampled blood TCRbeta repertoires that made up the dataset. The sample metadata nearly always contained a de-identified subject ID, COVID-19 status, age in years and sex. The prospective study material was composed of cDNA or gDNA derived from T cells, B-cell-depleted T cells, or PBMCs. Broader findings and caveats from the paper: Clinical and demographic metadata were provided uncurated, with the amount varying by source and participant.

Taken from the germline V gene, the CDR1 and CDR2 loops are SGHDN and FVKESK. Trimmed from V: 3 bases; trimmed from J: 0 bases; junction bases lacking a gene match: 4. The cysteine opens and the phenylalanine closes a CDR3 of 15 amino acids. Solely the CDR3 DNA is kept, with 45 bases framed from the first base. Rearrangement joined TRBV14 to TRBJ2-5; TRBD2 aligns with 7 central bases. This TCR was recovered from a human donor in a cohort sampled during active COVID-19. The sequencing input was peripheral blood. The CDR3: CASSQPLANQETQYF. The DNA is TGTGCCAGCAGCCAGCCACTAGCGAACCAAGAGACCCAGTACTTC.